Listed below are T cell receptor beta chains from one sample, sequenced in a study of blood T cell repertoires in COVID-19. Produced via immunoSEQ multiplex PCR; TCRdb's table is partial and in-frame only. Here the sample spans about 160,000 clones, around 84% being singletons. Sequenced sample: peripheral blood. These receptor sequences come from a man between 40 and 49 years old with acute or convalescent COVID-19. Both conserved end residues are part of each CDR3. D genes are given only for firm matches. Clone sizes are given selectively: once, few, many, or a class where the clone is expanded.

NA	NA	TRBV4-3	TRBJ1-3	TGCGCCAGCAGCCAGTTCACCGGGACACCTGGAAACACCATATATTTT	CASSQFTGTPGNTIYF
NA	NA	TRBV4-2	TRBJ2-5	TGTGCCAGCAGCCCAGGGGGGACGCAAGAGACCCAGTACTTC	CASSPGGTQETQYF
NA	NA	TRBV9	TRBJ1-2	TGTGCCAGCTCCATCGGTCTGAGCGGGGACGGCTACACCTTC	CASSIGLSGDGYTF
once	TRBD2	TRBV6-5	TRBJ2-2	TGTGCCAGCAGTACGGGACTAAGCACCGGGGAGCTGTTTTTT	CASSTGLSTGELFF
NA	TRBD2	TRBV3-1/TRBV3-2	TRBJ2-3	TGTGCCAGCAGCCCCATAGCGGGGGACACAGATACGCAGTATTTT	CASSPIAGDTDTQYF
NA	NA	TRBV4-1	TRBJ2-5	TGCGCCAGCAGCCAAGACCGGGGAGAGACCCAGTACTTC	CASSQDRGETQYF
few	NA	TRBV6-5	TRBJ2-5	TGTGCCAGCAGTATTCGGGGGTTCCAAGAGACCCAGTACTTC	CASSIRGFQETQYF
NA	TRBD1	TRBV29-1	TRBJ1-1	TGCAGCGGGGGGACAGGGGATTATACTGAAGCTTTCTTT	CSGGTGDYTEAFF
NA	NA	TRBV4-2	TRBJ2-7	TGTGCCAGCAGCCAAACGGGTAGCTCCTACGAGCAGTACTTC	CASSQTGSSYEQYF
NA	NA	TRBV12-3/TRBV12-4	TRBJ1-2	TGTGCCAGCAGTTTAGGGACAGAGTATGGCTACACCTTC	CASSLGTEYGYTF
once	NA	TRBV14	TRBJ1-2	TGTGCCAGCAGCCAAGATCCCAGTCCCTATGGCTACACCTTC	CASSQDPSPYGYTF
NA	NA	TRBV15	TRBJ1-1	TGTGCCACCAGCAGAGATTTAGCGTCGGTTGAAGCTTTCTTT	CATSRDLASVEAFF
NA	NA	TRBV7-9	TRBJ2-7	TGTGCCAGCAGCTTAGCCGGGACACCTCCTAGGTCGAACGAGCAGTACTTC	CASSLAGTPPRSNEQYF
few	TRBD1	TRBV4-3	TRBJ1-2	TGCGCCAGCAGCCAAACAGGGGGAAACAATGGCTACACCTTC	CASSQTGGNNGYTF
few	TRBD1	TRBV5-1	TRBJ1-1	TGCGCCAGCAGCCCCTCGGACAGGGCGAACACTGAAGCTTTCTTT	CASSPSDRANTEAFF
NA	NA	TRBV11-2	TRBJ1-6	TGTGCCACCTCGGGGAGTCTTAATTCACCCCTCCACTTT	CATSGSLNSPLHF
few	TRBD1	TRBV30	TRBJ1-2	TGTGCCTGGAGGGAAACAGGGGGCCGAGGCTACACCTTC	CAWRETGGRGYTF
NA	TRBD1	TRBV27	TRBJ2-2	TGTGCCAGCAGTTTAGAGGGGGCGCGAACCGGGGAGCTGTTTTTT	CASSLEGARTGELFF
once	TRBD1	TRBV9	TRBJ1-5	TGTGCCAGCAGCAAAGACAGGGGGAATCAGCCCCAGCATTTT	CASSKDRGNQPQHF
few	TRBD1	TRBV18	TRBJ2-7	TGTGCCAGCTCACCAGGGCAGGGGGCCTACGAGCAGTACTTC	CASSPGQGAYEQYF
NA	NA	TRBV28	TRBJ1-2	TGTGCCAGCAGTTTTAACGGGAACTATGGCTACACCTTC	CASSFNGNYGYTF
NA	TRBD2	TRBV27	TRBJ2-5	TGTGCCAGCAGTCCCAATGCAGCGGGGGTAGGGGAGACCCAGTACTTC	CASSPNAAGVGETQYF
few	NA	TRBV5-5	TRBJ1-4	TGTGCCAGCAGCTCGGAGGGGTGGCGGGAAAAACTGTTTTTT	CASSSEGWREKLFF
NA	TRBD1	TRBV30	TRBJ1-2	TGTGCCTGGGACACAGGGGTCGACTATGGCTACACCTTC	CAWDTGVDYGYTF
NA	TRBD2	TRBV14	TRBJ2-1	TGTGCCAGCAGCCTATGGCGGGGGGCCGCCAATGAGCAGTTCTTC	CASSLWRGAANEQFF
NA	NA	TRBV15	TRBJ2-7	TGTGCCACCAGCCAGGAAACCTACGAGCAGTACTTC	CATSQETYEQYF
many	NA	TRBV5-6	TRBJ2-5	TGTGCCAGCAGCAATGAGGAGGAGACCCAGTACTTC	CASSNEEETQYF
NA	TRBD2	TRBV15	TRBJ2-1	TGTGCCACCAGCAGACTCGGGGGGAGCTCCTACAATGAGCAGTTCTTC	CATSRLGGSSYNEQFF
NA	TRBD2	TRBV5-1	TRBJ2-3	TGCGCCAGCAGCTTGCGAGCTAGCGGGAGCCGGGCAGATACGCAGTATTTT	CASSLRASGSRADTQYF
NA	TRBD2	TRBV9	TRBJ2-1	TGTGCCAGCAGCGTCCTCTCTAGCGGGGGGGTCAATGAGCAGTTCTTC	CASSVLSSGGVNEQFF
NA	NA	TRBV7-3	TRBJ1-5	TGTGCCAGCAGTCGGTATCAGCCCCAGCATTTT	CASSRYQPQHF
NA	NA	TRBV19	TRBJ1-2	TGTGCCAGTAGTACCTCCTCGACAGACTTCTATGGCTACACCTTC	CASSTSSTDFYGYTF
NA	NA	TRBV6-6	TRBJ2-7	TGTGCCAGCAGTCCCCCGGGCTCCTACGAGCAGTACTTC	CASSPPGSYEQYF
NA	NA	TRBV27	TRBJ2-5	TGTGCCAGCTGGAGGACGGGTCAGCCAGAGACCCAGTACTTC	CASWRTGQPETQYF
NA	NA	TRBV7-3	TRBJ1-1	TGTGCCAGCAGCTTTACAATGAACACTGAAGCTTTCTTT	CASSFTMNTEAFF
NA	NA	TRBV9	TRBJ1-5	TGTGCCAGCTCCAGCGAGTGGGGGACAAGCCTCCATTTT	CASSSEWGTSLHF
NA	TRBD1	TRBV29-1	TRBJ1-1	TGCAGCGTTGAAGCTGTGACAGGGGGCACTGAAGCTTTCTTT	CSVEAVTGGTEAFF
few	NA	TRBV6-5	TRBJ1-5	TGTGCCAGCAGTTACTCGTTCAGGGGCGATCAGCCCCAGCATTTT	CASSYSFRGDQPQHF
NA	TRBD1	TRBV11-2	TRBJ1-1	TGTGCCAGCAGCTCCCAGATCACAGGGGAGGAAGCTTTCTTT	CASSSQITGEEAFF
NA	TRBD1	TRBV30	TRBJ2-2	TGTGCCTGTGCTAGACAGGGGGCGGCCGGGGAGCTGTTTTTT	CACARQGAAGELFF
once	NA	TRBV4-3	TRBJ1-6	TGCGCCAGCAGCCAAGATTGGGGGGGGAGCTCCTATAATTCACCCCTCCACTTT	CASSQDWGGSSYNSPLHF
NA	TRBD1	TRBV27	TRBJ1-5	TGTGCCAGCAGTCCCGGGACAGGGCGGGAGTCGTATCAGCCCCAGCATTTT	CASSPGTGRESYQPQHF